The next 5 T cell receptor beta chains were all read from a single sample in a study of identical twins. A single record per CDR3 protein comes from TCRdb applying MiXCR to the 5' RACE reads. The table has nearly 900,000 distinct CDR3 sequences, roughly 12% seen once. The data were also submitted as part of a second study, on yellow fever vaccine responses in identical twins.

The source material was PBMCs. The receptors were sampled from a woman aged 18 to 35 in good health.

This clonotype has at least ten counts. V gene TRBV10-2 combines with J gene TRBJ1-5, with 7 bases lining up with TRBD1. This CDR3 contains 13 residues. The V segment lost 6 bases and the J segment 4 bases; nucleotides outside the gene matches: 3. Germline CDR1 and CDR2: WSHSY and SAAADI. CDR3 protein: CASRDRLNQPQHF. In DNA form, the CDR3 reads TGCGCCAGCAGGGACAGGTTAAATCAGCCCCAGCATTTT.

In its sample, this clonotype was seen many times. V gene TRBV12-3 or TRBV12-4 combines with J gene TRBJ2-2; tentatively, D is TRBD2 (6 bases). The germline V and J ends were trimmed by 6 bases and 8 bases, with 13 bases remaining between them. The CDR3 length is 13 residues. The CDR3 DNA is TGTGCCAGCAGGCCGGGACTCCCAGGGGAGCTGTTTTTT. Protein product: CASRPGLPGELFF.

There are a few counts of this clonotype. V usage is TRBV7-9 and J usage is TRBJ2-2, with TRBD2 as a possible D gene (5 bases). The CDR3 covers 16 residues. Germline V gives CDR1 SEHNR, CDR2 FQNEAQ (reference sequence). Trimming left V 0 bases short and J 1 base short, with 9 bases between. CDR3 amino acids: CASSLALGGNTGELFF. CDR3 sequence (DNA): TGTGCCAGCAGCTTAGCACTAGGTGGGAACACCGGGGAGCTGTTTTTT.

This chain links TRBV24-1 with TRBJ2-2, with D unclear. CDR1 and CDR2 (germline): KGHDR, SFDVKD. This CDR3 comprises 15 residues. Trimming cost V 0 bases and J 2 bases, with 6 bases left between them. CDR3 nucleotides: TGTGCCACCAGTGATTTGAAGGTTAACACCGGGGAGCTGTTTTTT. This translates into CATSDLKVNTGELFF.

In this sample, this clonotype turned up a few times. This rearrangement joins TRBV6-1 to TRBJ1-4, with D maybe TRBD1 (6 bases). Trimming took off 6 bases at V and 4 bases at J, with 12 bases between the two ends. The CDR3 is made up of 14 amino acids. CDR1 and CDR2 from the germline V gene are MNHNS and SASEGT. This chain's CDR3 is CASRVQGFNEKLFF. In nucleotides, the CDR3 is TGTGCCAGCAGGGTACAGGGTTTTAATGAAAAACTGTTTTTT.